This passage covers 10 T cell receptor beta chains from one sample sequenced in a study of cytomegalovirus exposure and HLA in healthy donors. The table came from immunoSEQ multiplex PCR; TCRdb's copy has only in-frame clones and leaves some out. The sample shows roughly 60,000 clones, about 92% of them seen only once. Source material: PBMCs. The receptors originated from a woman aged 18-29 years in good health and CMV-seronegative.

J is TRBJ1-4 and V is TRBV29-1; D gene unclear. The germline CDR1 and CDR2 sequences are SQVTM and ANQGSEA. The length of the CDR3 is 13 residues. V was pared by 4 bases and J by 5 bases, with 11 bases between. CDR3 nucleotides: TGCAGCGTTGTACGGGGAACAAATGAAAAACTGTTTTTT. This codes for CSVVRGTNEKLFF.

The rearrangement links TRBV28 to TRBJ2-5; D might be TRBD1 (5 bases). CDR1 is MDHEN, CDR2 SYDVKM, per germline. CDR3 size: 15 residues. V dropped 1 base and J dropped 3 bases, with 12 bases sitting between them. CDR3 protein: CASSLLGVTEETQYF. DNA for the CDR3: TGTGCCAGCAGTTTATTAGGGGTTACTGAAGAGACCCAGTACTTC. Together with reference TRBV28 and TRBJ2-5, the CDR3 gives the full variable domain: DVKVTQSSRYLVKRTGEKVFLECVQDMDHENMFWYRQDPGLGLRLIYFSYDVKMKEKGDIPEGYSVSREKKERFSLILESASTNQTSMYLCASSLLGVTEETQYFGPGTRLLVL.

The rearrangement joins TRBV6-1 to TRBJ2-7; D is undetermined. The CDR3 extends over 12 amino acids. Germline CDR1 and CDR2: MNHNS and SASEGT. Trimming removed 0 bases at V and 3 bases at J, with 3 bases between. The CDR3 spells CASSEARYEQYF. The CDR3 DNA follows: TGTGCCAGCAGTGAAGCCCGCTACGAGCAGTACTTC.

V gene TRBV16 combines with J gene TRBJ1-2; 7 bases line up with TRBD1. The V and J ends lost 4 bases and 8 bases, in that order; junction bases with no gene match: 13. The CDR3 runs 15 residues. Per germline, CDR1 KGHSY and CDR2 FQNENV. The CDR3 reads CASSPQTDRAKGYTF. CDR3 DNA sequence: TGTGCCAGCAGCCCCCAAACTGACAGGGCGAAAGGCTACACCTTC.

This chain links TRBV5-1 with TRBJ1-1, with 8 positions matching TRBD1. The CDR3 loop spans 14 amino acids. CDR1 is SGHRS and CDR2 is YFSETQ in the germline V gene. The J segment lost 5 bases and the V segment lost 6 bases, leaving 9 bases of the junction unmatched. The CDR3 spells CASTEQGGRTEAFF. CDR3 nucleotides: TGCGCCAGCACCGAACAGGGGGGGCGGACTGAAGCTTTCTTT.

The chain has TRBV5-1 and TRBJ2-7, with 9 bases lining up with TRBD1. CDR1 and CDR2 from the germline V gene are SGHRS and YFSETQ. CDR3 length: 15 residues. With V trimmed by 2 bases and J by 6 bases, 9 bases remained unmatched. CDR3: CASSFWDRDDGEQYF. The CDR3 bases are TGCGCCAGCAGCTTTTGGGACAGGGATGACGGCGAGCAGTACTTC.

This sequence joins TRBV6-1 and TRBJ2-2, with D maybe TRBD1 (6 bases). V lost 4 bases and J 1 base, leaving 10 bases between the germline ends. This CDR3 spans 15 amino acids. Germline V CDR1 and CDR2: MNHNS, SASEGT. CDR3 sequence reads: CASSVGHVNTGELFF. The CDR3 region has the DNA TGTGCCAGCAGTGTGGGACACGTGAACACCGGGGAGCTGTTTTTT.

This clone was counted a single time. The gene calls are TRBV4-3 and TRBJ2-7, with 9 bases aligning to TRBD2. Germline CDR1 reads LGHNA; CDR2 reads YSLEER. The CDR3 length is 18 residues. J gave up 1 base and V 0 bases, and 10 bases lay outside the gene matches. The CDR3 DNA is TGCGCCAGCAGCCAAGATAGCCCTCCTAGCGGGAAATCCTACGAGCAGTACTTC. This encodes CASSQDSPPSGKSYEQYF.

J is TRBJ2-6 and V is TRBV9; no firm D call. This CDR3 has 19 residues. Germline V gives CDR1 SGDLS, CDR2 YYNGEE. Trimming shortened V by 0 bases and J by 0 bases, and 16 bases separated the two germline ends. The CDR3 coding sequence is TGTGCCAGCAGCGTAGCGGCGGCCACAAAAAACTCTGGGGCCAACGTCCTGACTTTC. Amino acid sequence: CASSVAAATKNSGANVLTF.

The J gene is TRBJ1-1, the V gene TRBV6-5; 8 nucleotides line up with TRBD1. The CDR3 is made up of 15 amino acids. V lost 3 bases and J lost 6; bases outside the gene matches: 9. Germline V CDR1 and CDR2: MNHEY, SVGAGI. The CDR3 is CASSYRQGMDPEAFF. As DNA, the CDR3 is TGTGCCAGCAGTTATCGACAGGGGATGGACCCTGAAGCTTTCTTT.